The clone carrying this T cell receptor (beta chain) has a handful of counts. These data come from a study of early T cells in non-severe SARS-CoV-2 infection. The CDR3 totals 15 residues. Losses at the gene ends were 1 base for V and 7 bases for J; bases not matched to a gene: 2. From germline, CDR1 is SGHRS and CDR2 YFSETQ. TCRdb fed the 5' RACE reads into MiXCR, producing one record per CDR3 protein. Here the sample spans 100,000 to 150,000 distinct CDR3 sequences, 15% being singletons. The TCR sequence derives from an adult who was a healthcare worker with PCR-confirmed SARS-CoV-2 infection or an uninfected control (not recorded which). Sequenced: whole blood. The chain employs TRBV5-1 and TRBJ2-2, with 12 positions matching TRBD2. CDR3 DNA: TGCGCCAGCAGCTTGACTAGCGGGGGGCTCGGGGAGCTGTTTTTT. Its translation is CASSLTSGGLGELFF.